The T cell receptor beta chain under discussion was sequenced for a study of blood T cell repertoires in COVID-19. About the research overall: PBMCs, B-cell-depleted T cells, or T cells provided the cDNA or gDNA that made up the material.

Under the authors' procedure: Researchers report that nucleated cell counts were estimated from reference gene primer amplification. Produced via immunoSEQ multiplex PCR; TCRdb's table is partial and in-frame only. V and J calls and clone size are as listed in that table; D and trimming were resolved from the DNA. Among some 140,000 clones, over 65% were seen once, and the ten largest hold roughly 1.5%. Germline CDR1 is SGHNT and CDR2 is YENEEA. This CDR3 is built from 15 residues. The V gene end was trimmed by 2 bases and the J gene end by 5 bases; junction bases not matched to a gene: 5. J is TRBJ2-1 and V is TRBV11-3; 8 bases line up with TRBD2. This TCR came from a man older than 75 with acute or convalescent COVID-19. Specimen: peripheral blood. CDR3 protein: CASSLSAGVHNEQFF. DNA of the CDR3: TGTGCCAGCAGCTTATCAGCGGGGGTACACAATGAGCAGTTCTTC.